This entry lists 7 T cell receptor beta chains sequenced from one sample in a study of T cells in Graves' hyperthyroidism and ophthalmopathy (dated by TCRdb to about 2019). The library relied on multiplex PCR. Sequencing instrument: Illumina HiSeq 2000. The TCR beta CDR3 regions were amplified from the RNA transcripts. A first-round RT-PCR of the TCR CDR3 used the HTBI primer set with the Qiagen OneStep RT-PCR kit. The public sequencing data were trimmed at Q25 with fastp and processed into clonotypes with MiXCR by TCRdb, which kept only in-frame beta chains. All rows with the same CDR3 protein become a single entry with the most common DNA and genes. The sample yields 300,000 to 400,000 distinct CDR3 sequences; approximately 22% were counted once. The ten largest clones add up to roughly 52% of the sample. The sequencing sample was made of blood. These receptor sequences come from a woman aged 50 to 65 with Graves' hyperthyroidism.

Ten or more counts support this clonotype. The chain carries TRBV28 and TRBJ2-3; TRBD2 aligns across 9 bases. This CDR3 has 16 amino acids. Trimming removed 4 bases from V and 4 bases from J; junction bases left unmatched: 9. CDR1 MDHEN and CDR2 SYDVKM come from the germline V gene. The CDR3 reads CASSSAGTSIPDTQYF. The DNA for the CDR3 is TGTGCCAGCAGTTCAGCCGGGACTAGCATCCCAGATACGCAGTATTTT.

This clonotype was recorded a few times. The chain is built from TRBV19 and TRBJ2-2, with 9 positions matching TRBD2. CDR1 is LNHDA and CDR2 is SQIVND in the germline V gene (reference sequence). This CDR3 comprises 16 residues. J was trimmed by 7 bases and V by 3 bases; bases with no gene match: 9. CDR3 bases: TGTGCCAGTAGTATCTGGCTAGCGGGGAGGGTCGGGGAGCTGTTTTTT. Amino acid sequence: CASSIWLAGRVGELFF.

This clonotype was seen repeatedly, ten times or more. V usage is TRBV7-9 and J usage is TRBJ1-4; no firm D call. V lost 5 bases, J lost 6 bases, and 16 bases lay in between. Germline V gene lookup returns CDR1 SEHNR and CDR2 FQNEAQ (reference sequence). This CDR3 has 15 amino acids. In DNA form, the CDR3 reads TGTGCCAGCAGCCGGTCTCGGCTTAGGGATGAAAAACTGTTTTTT. Translating gives CASSRSRLRDEKLFF.

The table lists this clonotype with many counts. The chain has TRBV28 and TRBJ1-2; weak D call: TRBD1 (5 bases). Germline assignment: CDR1 MDHEN and CDR2 SYDVKM. The CDR3 runs 12 residues. V shed 3 bases and J shed 3 bases, with 5 bases lying between them. DNA of the CDR3: TGTGCCAGCAGTTTGGGGGACTATGGCTACACCTTC. As protein: CASSLGDYGYTF.

This chain joins TRBV10-3 and TRBJ2-5; 8 positions agree with TRBD1. Germline CDR1 ENHRY, CDR2 SYGVKD. Losses at the gene ends were 4 bases for V and 2 bases for J; bases not matched to a gene: 6. The CDR3 runs 15 residues. CDR3 amino acids: CAISVGDRGQETQYF. CDR3 DNA: TGTGCCATCAGTGTGGGAGACAGGGGACAAGAGACCCAGTACTTC.

Many counts were recorded for this clonotype. V and J are TRBV20-1 and TRBJ2-7, with a possible D match to TRBD1 (6 bases). The CDR3 is 13 residues long. V was pared by 6 bases and J by 6 bases, with 18 bases between. Germline CDR1 reads DFQATT; CDR2 reads SNEGSKA (reference sequence). The CDR3 here is CSAPRFTGSEQYF. CDR3 coding DNA: TGCAGTGCCCCGAGATTCACAGGGTCCGAGCAGTACTTC.

This clonotype was seen at least ten times. V is TRBV3-1 and J is TRBJ2-1; D remains ambiguous. The CDR3 loop spans 11 amino acids. Germline CDR1 and CDR2: LGHDT and YNNKEL (reference sequence). V lost 3 bases to trimming and J lost 8 bases, with 5 bases between them. The CDR3 bases are TGTGCCAGCAGCCAGTCCCATGAGCAGTTCTTC. Amino acids: CASSQSHEQFF.